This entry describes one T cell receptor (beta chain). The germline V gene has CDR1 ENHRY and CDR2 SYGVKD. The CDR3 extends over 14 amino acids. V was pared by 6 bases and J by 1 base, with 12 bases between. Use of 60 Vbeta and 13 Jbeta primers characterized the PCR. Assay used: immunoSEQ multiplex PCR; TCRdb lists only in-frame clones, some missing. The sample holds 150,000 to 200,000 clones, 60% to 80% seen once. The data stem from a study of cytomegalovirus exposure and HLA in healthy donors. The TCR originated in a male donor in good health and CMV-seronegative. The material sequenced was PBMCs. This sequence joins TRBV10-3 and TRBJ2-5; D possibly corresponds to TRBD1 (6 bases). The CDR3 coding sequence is TGTGCCATCAGCCGGACAGAAGCCCAAGAGACCCAGTACTTC. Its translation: CAISRTEAQETQYF.